What follows are 26 T cell receptor beta chains derived from one specimen sequenced in a study of radiotherapy plus CTLA-4 blockade in lung cancer. The repertoire was sequenced with immunoSEQ multiplex PCR; TCRdb's copy has only in-frame clones and lacks some. This sample carries some 73,000 clones, about four fifths of them seen once, and the ten largest clones take roughly 22%. Sequences were derived from peripheral blood, sampled from a patient treated with radiotherapy plus ipilimumab. The receptors were sampled from a human donor with non-small cell lung cancer whose response to radiotherapy plus ipilimumab could not be evaluated. Some clones in this sample may be carry-over from other donors' samples.

This clone was counted between two and nine times. V is TRBV6-6 and J is TRBJ1-4, with 8 bases matching TRBD1. The V and J ends lost 10 bases and 6 bases, in that order; junction bases with no gene match: 13. This CDR3 spans 15 amino acids. Germline assignment: CDR1 MNHNY and CDR2 SVGAGI (reference sequence). CDR3 nucleotide sequence: TGTGCCACCCGAGAGACAGGGGTAACCGATGAAAAACTGTTTTTT. Translated, it gives CATRETGVTDEKLFF.

This sequence joins TRBV7-2 and TRBJ1-3; D is unresolved. This CDR3 contains 12 residues. The V end lost 5 bases, the J end lost 7 bases, and 9 bases lay between the germline ends. Germline assignment: CDR1 SGHTA and CDR2 FQGNSA. This CDR3 is CASSRVGNTIYF. The CDR3, as DNA: TGTGCCAGCAGCCGGGTCGGGAACACCATATATTTT. The full variable domain, its missing parts supplied by reference TRBV7-2 and TRBJ1-3, is GAGVSQSPSNKVTEKGKDVELRCDPISGHTALYWYRQSLGQGLEFLIYFQGNSAPDKSGLPSDRFSAERTGGSVSTLTIQRTQQEDSAVYLCASSRVGNTIYFGEGSWLTVV.

The gene calls are TRBV5-1 and TRBJ2-2; 7 nucleotides line up with TRBD1. CDR1 is SGHRS and CDR2 is YFSETQ in the germline V gene. With V trimmed by 6 bases and J by 4 bases, 9 bases remained unmatched. The CDR3 loop spans 15 amino acids. CDR3 amino acids: CASTTRTGSTGELFF. The CDR3, as DNA: TGCGCCAGCACGACCCGGACAGGTTCCACCGGGGAGCTGTTTTTT. Complete variable domain (other parts from reference TRBV5-1 and TRBJ2-2): KAGVTQTPRYLIKTRGQQVTLSCSPISGHRSVSWYQQTPGQGLQFLFEYFSETQRNKGNFPGRFSGRQFSNSRSEMNVSTLELGDSALYLCASTTRTGSTGELFFGEGSRLTVL.

This chain connects TRBV7-6 to TRBJ2-5; 7 bases match TRBD1. Per germline, CDR1 SGHVS and CDR2 FNYEAQ. This CDR3 spans 15 amino acids. The V gene end was trimmed by 5 bases and the J gene end by 1 base; junction bases not matched to a gene: 7. CDR3 region: CASSPRQGFQETQYF. CDR3 bases: TGTGCCAGCAGCCCTCGACAGGGCTTCCAAGAGACCCAGTACTTC.

This CDR3 is CAISGGGSGGHYNEQFF. CDR3 in DNA: TGTGCCATCAGCGGGGGTGGGAGCGGGGGCCACTACAATGAGCAGTTCTTC. This sequence joins TRBV10-3 and TRBJ2-1; TRBD2 agrees at 8 bases. CDR1 is ENHRY, CDR2 SYGVKD, per germline. The J segment lost 3 bases and the V segment lost 6 bases, leaving 13 bases of the junction unmatched. CDR3 length: 17 amino acids.

This rearrangement joins TRBV6-5 to TRBJ2-7; 10 nucleotides match TRBD2. J gave up 4 bases and V 7 bases, and 7 bases lay outside the gene matches. The CDR3 sequence is 14 residues long. Germline V lookup: CDR1 MNHEY, CDR2 SVGAGI. The CDR3 reads CASNLAGGHYEQYF. Here the CDR3 DNA reads TGTGCCAGCAATTTAGCGGGGGGTCATTACGAGCAGTACTTC.

This clone has only a few counts. The chain links TRBV5-1 to TRBJ2-7, with 12 nucleotides matching TRBD1. The trim removed 2 bases at V and 5 bases at J, leaving 11 bases unmatched. The germline V gene encodes CDR1 SGHRS and CDR2 YFSETQ. This CDR3 contains 17 residues. CDR3 in DNA: TGCGCCAGCAGCTTCGAACTCTCCGGGACAGGGGGCGACGAGCAGTACTTC. Translated: CASSFELSGTGGDEQYF.

The CDR3 sequence is CASSTMRTNEKLFF. CDR3 nucleotide sequence: TGTGCCAGCAGTACTATGAGAACTAATGAAAAACTGTTTTTT. V and J are TRBV6-1 and TRBJ1-4; D is uncertain. The germline gives CDR1 MNHNS, CDR2 SASEGT. Deletions cut 5 bases from V and 1 base from J, with 8 bases between. The CDR3 length is 14 residues.

The chain has TRBV4-2 and TRBJ2-2, with 14 positions matching TRBD2. V was pared by 5 bases and J by 4 bases, with 6 bases of the junction left unmatched. The germline V gene has CDR1 LGHNA and CDR2 YNFKEQ. The CDR3 sequence is 17 residues long. CDR3 sequence: CASSAAGLAGVTGELFF. The DNA of the CDR3 is TGTGCCAGCAGCGCAGCGGGACTAGCGGGGGTCACCGGGGAGCTGTTTTTT.

This clone was detected once. V is TRBV6-5 and J is TRBJ2-6, with D tentatively TRBD1 (6 bases). Germline V gene data show CDR1 as MNHEY and CDR2 as SVGAGI. The CDR3 contains 15 residues. V was trimmed by 6 bases and J by 4 bases, leaving 13 bases between them. The CDR3 bases are TGTGCCAGCAGCTTTGGGACAAGAGGGGCCAACGTCCTGACTTTC. As protein: CASSFGTRGANVLTF.

As DNA, the CDR3 is TGTGCCAGCAGTTTCGGGACAAAATATGGCTACACCTTC. Amino acids: CASSFGTKYGYTF. This chain joins TRBV27 and TRBJ1-2; TRBD1 is a possible D gene (6 bases). Germline CDR1 and CDR2: MNHEY and SMNVEV (reference sequence). CDR3 length: 13 amino acids. The V and J ends lost 3 bases and 5 bases respectively, with 10 bases between them.

The chain links TRBV30 to TRBJ1-4; D gene uncertain. CDR1 is GTSNPN and CDR2 is SVGIG in the germline V gene (reference sequence). The V gene lost 0 bases and the J gene lost 5 bases, with 16 bases spanning the gap. The CDR3 has 16 amino acids. DNA for the CDR3: TGTGCCTGGAGTGTACTAGGAGCGGAGTTAAATGAAAAACTGTTTTTT. Amino acids: CAWSVLGAELNEKLFF.

The chain employs TRBV6-6 and TRBJ1-5, with D possibly TRBD1 on 5 matching bases. The CDR3 sequence is 15 residues long. V was pared by 6 bases and J by 1 base, with 13 bases between. Germline V gene sequence: CDR1 MNHNY, CDR2 SVGAGI (reference sequence). For the CDR3, the DNA is TGTGCCAGCAGGTATCAGGGAATGAGCAATCAGCCCCAGCATTTT. Its protein is CASRYQGMSNQPQHF.

The chain joins TRBV2 to TRBJ1-2; TRBD1 is a possible D gene (6 bases). The V gene's germline CDR1 is SNHLY and CDR2 FYNNEI. With 5 bases removed from V and 2 bases from J, the gap between germline ends came to 9 bases. The CDR3 is 13 amino acids. CDR3 region: CASSWDTNYGYTF. CDR3 nucleotides: TGTGCCAGCAGTTGGGACACCAACTATGGCTACACCTTC.

The CDR3 nucleotides read TGTGCCAGCAGCTTCTCGGGGGGCTCCTACAATGAGCAGTTCTTC. This encodes CASSFSGGSYNEQFF. V and J are TRBV7-9 and TRBJ2-1; 7 bases line up with TRBD2. The CDR3 length is 15 residues. Germline CDR1 reads SEHNR; CDR2 reads FQNEAQ (reference sequence). The V and J ends lost 3 bases and 0 bases, in that order; junction bases with no gene match: 2.

Of note for this clone: The same CDR3 is also encoded by other DNA sequences in this sample. The rearrangement uses TRBV7-3 and TRBJ2-2; 9 nucleotides line up with TRBD1. Trimming at V came to 3 bases and at J to 4 bases, leaving 3 bases not matched to a gene. The CDR3 runs to 15 residues. The germline V gene has CDR1 SGHTA and CDR2 FQGTGA. Here the CDR3 DNA reads TGTGCCAGCAGCTTGCGACAGGGGGGCACCGGGGAGCTGTTTTTT. Translating it yields CASSLRQGGTGELFF.

The V call is TRBV6-5, the J call TRBJ2-3; weak D call: TRBD2 (7 bases). V dropped 0 bases and J dropped 5 bases, with 12 bases sitting between them. The CDR3 consists of 15 residues. CDR1 MNHEY and CDR2 SVGAGI come from the germline V gene. CDR3 amino acids: CASSYSGGAGDTQYF. The CDR3 bases are TGTGCCAGCAGTTACTCGGGGGGGGCGGGAGATACGCAGTATTTT.

The rearrangement links TRBV29-1 to TRBJ2-7, with D tentatively TRBD1 (5 bases). There are 12 residues in the CDR3. Trimming pared 3 bases from V and 3 bases from J, leaving 9 bases between. The germline V gene encodes CDR1 SQVTM and CDR2 ANQGSEA. The CDR3 coding sequence is TGCAGCGTTGATCAGGGTAACTACGAGCAGTACTTC. Its translation is CSVDQGNYEQYF.

V gene TRBV7-2 combines with J gene TRBJ2-3, with TRBD1 matching 10 bases. V lost 7 bases, J lost 2 bases, and 6 bases stayed unmatched. This CDR3 is 15 amino acids long. Germline-derived CDR1 and CDR2 are SGHTA and FQGNSA. In DNA, the CDR3 is TGTGCCAGCACCGGGACAGGGGTGGTCACAGATACGCAGTATTTT. It specifies CASTGTGVVTDTQYF.

This clone was counted only a few times. This chain joins TRBV6-5 and TRBJ2-5, with 8 bases matching TRBD2. V dropped 5 bases and J dropped 9; count of bases not matched to a gene: 11. Germline V gives CDR1 MNHEY, CDR2 SVGAGI. The CDR3 contains 14 residues. The CDR3 protein is CASSETGGPGSQYF. The CDR3 DNA is TGTGCCAGCAGTGAAACGGGGGGGCCGGGGTCCCAGTACTTC.

The V gene is TRBV28, the J gene TRBJ1-2; D gene uncertain. CDR1 and CDR2 from the germline V gene are MDHEN and SYDVKM. The V end was cut by 8 bases, the J end by 3 bases, with 16 bases between. The CDR3 length is 14 residues. CDR3 nucleotide sequence: TGTGCCAGCCGGCGGACGGAGGGATACTATGGCTACACCTTC. This sequence encodes CASRRTEGYYGYTF.

This clone was found once. CDR3 DNA sequence: TGTGCCAGCAGCTTTGGCTCCATAGGACAGGGGCACGAGACCCAGTACTTC. Its protein product is CASSFGSIGQGHETQYF. The chain carries TRBV5-5 and TRBJ2-5; TRBD1 matches 9 bases. V lost 2 bases to trimming and J lost 5 bases; unmatched junction nucleotides: 13. The CDR3 is 17 amino acids. Germline-derived CDR1 and CDR2 are SGHKS and YYEKEE (reference sequence).

The J gene is TRBJ2-2, the V gene TRBV7-3; no clear D. With 4 bases removed from V and 2 bases from J, the gap between germline ends came to 5 bases. Per the germline V gene, CDR1 is SGHTA and CDR2 is FQGTGA. The CDR3 is 13 amino acids. CDR3 coding DNA: TGTGCCAGCAGCTCAGAAAACACCGGGGAGCTGTTTTTT. This sequence encodes CASSSENTGELFF.

The chain has TRBV6-5 and TRBJ2-3; 7 nucleotides match TRBD2. The CDR3 sequence is 14 residues long. V lost 6 bases and J lost 2; bases outside the gene matches: 5. Germline V gene lookup returns CDR1 MNHEY and CDR2 SVGAGI. The CDR3 DNA sequence: TGTGCCAGCAGCGATAGCGGGTACACAGATACGCAGTATTTT. Protein sequence: CASSDSGYTDTQYF.

The chain recombines TRBV6-1 with TRBJ2-2; TRBD1 matches at 8 bases. The CDR3 is made up of 15 amino acids. Germline V gene lookup returns CDR1 MNHNS and CDR2 SASEGT. With 5 bases clipped from V and 0 bases from J, the junction kept 2 bases outside the gene matches. Here the CDR3 DNA reads TGTGCCAGCAGTTGGACAGGGCCGAACACCGGGGAGCTGTTTTTT. Its translation: CASSWTGPNTGELFF.

The V gene is TRBV4-1, the J gene TRBJ2-5; 10 nucleotides match TRBD2. Trimming at V came to 1 base and at J to 5 bases, leaving 7 bases not matched to a gene. Germline loops: CDR1 MGHRA, CDR2 YSYEKL. The CDR3 is made up of 16 amino acids. In DNA form, the CDR3 reads TGCGCCAGCAGCCAAGGCGTAGCGGGGGGTTTCGAGACCCAGTACTTC. It is translated as CASSQGVAGGFETQYF.